This TCR beta chain was captured by sequencing in a study of blood T cells in healthy people across ages. Study-wide results and caveats: Versus aged donors, long-lived donors had higher diversity and more naive CD4+ cells. Per million T cells, TCR beta diversity dropped roughly linearly as age increased.

For the second PCR, which ran for roughly 7 to 11 cycles, a sample-barcoded 5' primer and a J-beta primer mix were used. Every cDNA was tagged by a template-switch adaptor with 12 random nucleotides. A single record per CDR3 protein comes from TCRdb applying MiXCR to the 5' RACE reads. The table has around 1.5 million distinct CDR3 sequences, 59% seen once; the top ten hold 5% to 7%. A word on this clonotype: The antigen is unknown.

CDR1 and CDR2 (germline): ENHRY, SYGVKD. After removal of 4 bases from V and 0 bases from J, the junction contained 5 bases not matched to a gene. The CDR3 contains 16 residues. This sequence joins TRBV10-3 and TRBJ2-1; 8 nucleotides agree with TRBD2. The TCR was taken from a man between 18 and 35 years old in good health. Sequenced material: blood. The CDR3 DNA reads as TGTGCCATCAGTGCCCGAAGCGGGGGCTCCTACAATGAGCAGTTCTTC. This encodes CAISARSGGSYNEQFF.